This T cell receptor (beta chain) was observed in a study of human T cells and chemical hapten exposure listed by TCRdb under 2021. In terms of the full investigation: For sensitization, 2% DPC in acetone was applied to an approximately 2 cm by approximately 2 cm area of upper inner arm skin. Blood was sampled from patients pre-sensitization (week 0) and at 2, 6 and about 24 weeks after DPC sensitization. The mostly female patient cohort included alopecia areata with under or over 50% scalp involvement, alopecia totalis and alopecia universalis. Weekly therapeutic DPC doses were additionally applied to the scalp of patients throughout the roughly 23-week study period. Libraries were combined into a pool for sequencing, and differences in TCR yield between samples came mainly from small differences in library volumes within the pool. This study followed changes in the peripheral blood TCR repertoire in vivo during primary and secondary sensitization of alopecia patients to the hapten diphenylcyclopropenone (DPC). Approximately 28 alopecia patients provided blood for TCR sequencing at one to four time points (pre-sensitization, 2, 6 and 24 weeks). Patch testing was done on the upper back using Finn chambers containing 0.01% DPC, and results were scored after 6 days according to International Contact Dermatitis Research Group standards. Study-wide conclusions, independent of this receptor: Patch test score correlated positively with the number of PT1 expanded TCRs, reaching significance at thresholds 8, 16 and 32 but not at 4. The number of TCRs above 1 in 1000 frequency did not change with DPC sensitization; there was no evidence of global repertoire structure alterations. All patients had alopecia, a presumed autoimmune disease, so their immune response might differ from that of healthy individuals. Significantly more large CDR3 similarity clusters were formed by expanded TCRs than by pre-sensitization or healthy control sets, consistent with antigen-driven responses. Repeated subsampling changed both the strength of the expansion versus patch-test correlation and the threshold at which the correlation became significant.

Library construction relied on RACE. Sequencer: NextSeq 500. Library preparation attached unique molecular identifiers to individual cDNA molecules for quantitative, reproducible TCR counting. Both TCR alpha and TCR beta chains were sequenced from each blood RNA sample. The original pipeline was this. The median number of TCRs per sample was around 100,000, ranging from about 23,224 to 700,000. The Decombinator software suite was used to annotate the V, J and CDR3 of the TCR reads. Every sample was subsampled to the same number of TCRs (28,000) for the PS versus PT1 abundance plots. TCRs were defined as expanded if absent before sensitization and observed at least eight times at the 2-week time point. The raw public reads went through TCRdb reprocessing: fastp at Q25, MiXCR clone calling, in-frame beta chains kept. Here each entry gathers all rows of one CDR3 protein and keeps the most common genes and DNA. The V and J calls and clone size come from TCRdb's table, not from the authors' own analysis. In all, the sample holds tens of thousands of distinct CDR3 sequences, and roughly a tenth of those were seen once. Approximately 6.2% of the sample is in the top ten clones.

The CDR3 holds 17 amino acids from the cysteine to the phenylalanine. The entry retains the CDR3 DNA only, 51 bases that are in frame from base 1. V trim: 5 bases; J trim: 0 bases; unmatched bases: 10. Taken from the germline V gene, the CDR1 and CDR2 loops are MNHEY and SVGEGT. The time point tag for this specimen amounts to: pre-sensitization, week 0. The sample's treatment or condition label is to be understood as: therapeutic diphenylcyclopropenone sensitization with weekly scalp DPC. Blood at each patch-test visit was drawn before the patch test was applied. Eligible patients were aged 18 to 70, diagnosed with alopecia, deemed suitable for DPC therapy, and excluded if pregnant. Total RNA was extracted from unfractionated whole blood collected in Tempus Blood RNA tubes. Points on this clonotype: Its antigen remains undetermined. Nothing much larger sits one base from this clone, and base qualities are not available.

This chain joins TRBV6-2 or TRBV6-3 to TRBJ2-4; 7 middle bases align to TRBD2. The sequencing here drew on whole blood, taken in connection with sensitization to the hapten diphenylcyclopropenone (DPC). This sequence originates from a man in his thirties or forties with alopecia areata. Some clones in this sample may be carry-over from other donors' samples. The sequenced DNA: TGTGCCAGCAGTCCGGTCGGCGGGGGTCTAGCCAAAAACATTCAGTACTTC. Its protein is CASSPVGGGLAKNIQYF.